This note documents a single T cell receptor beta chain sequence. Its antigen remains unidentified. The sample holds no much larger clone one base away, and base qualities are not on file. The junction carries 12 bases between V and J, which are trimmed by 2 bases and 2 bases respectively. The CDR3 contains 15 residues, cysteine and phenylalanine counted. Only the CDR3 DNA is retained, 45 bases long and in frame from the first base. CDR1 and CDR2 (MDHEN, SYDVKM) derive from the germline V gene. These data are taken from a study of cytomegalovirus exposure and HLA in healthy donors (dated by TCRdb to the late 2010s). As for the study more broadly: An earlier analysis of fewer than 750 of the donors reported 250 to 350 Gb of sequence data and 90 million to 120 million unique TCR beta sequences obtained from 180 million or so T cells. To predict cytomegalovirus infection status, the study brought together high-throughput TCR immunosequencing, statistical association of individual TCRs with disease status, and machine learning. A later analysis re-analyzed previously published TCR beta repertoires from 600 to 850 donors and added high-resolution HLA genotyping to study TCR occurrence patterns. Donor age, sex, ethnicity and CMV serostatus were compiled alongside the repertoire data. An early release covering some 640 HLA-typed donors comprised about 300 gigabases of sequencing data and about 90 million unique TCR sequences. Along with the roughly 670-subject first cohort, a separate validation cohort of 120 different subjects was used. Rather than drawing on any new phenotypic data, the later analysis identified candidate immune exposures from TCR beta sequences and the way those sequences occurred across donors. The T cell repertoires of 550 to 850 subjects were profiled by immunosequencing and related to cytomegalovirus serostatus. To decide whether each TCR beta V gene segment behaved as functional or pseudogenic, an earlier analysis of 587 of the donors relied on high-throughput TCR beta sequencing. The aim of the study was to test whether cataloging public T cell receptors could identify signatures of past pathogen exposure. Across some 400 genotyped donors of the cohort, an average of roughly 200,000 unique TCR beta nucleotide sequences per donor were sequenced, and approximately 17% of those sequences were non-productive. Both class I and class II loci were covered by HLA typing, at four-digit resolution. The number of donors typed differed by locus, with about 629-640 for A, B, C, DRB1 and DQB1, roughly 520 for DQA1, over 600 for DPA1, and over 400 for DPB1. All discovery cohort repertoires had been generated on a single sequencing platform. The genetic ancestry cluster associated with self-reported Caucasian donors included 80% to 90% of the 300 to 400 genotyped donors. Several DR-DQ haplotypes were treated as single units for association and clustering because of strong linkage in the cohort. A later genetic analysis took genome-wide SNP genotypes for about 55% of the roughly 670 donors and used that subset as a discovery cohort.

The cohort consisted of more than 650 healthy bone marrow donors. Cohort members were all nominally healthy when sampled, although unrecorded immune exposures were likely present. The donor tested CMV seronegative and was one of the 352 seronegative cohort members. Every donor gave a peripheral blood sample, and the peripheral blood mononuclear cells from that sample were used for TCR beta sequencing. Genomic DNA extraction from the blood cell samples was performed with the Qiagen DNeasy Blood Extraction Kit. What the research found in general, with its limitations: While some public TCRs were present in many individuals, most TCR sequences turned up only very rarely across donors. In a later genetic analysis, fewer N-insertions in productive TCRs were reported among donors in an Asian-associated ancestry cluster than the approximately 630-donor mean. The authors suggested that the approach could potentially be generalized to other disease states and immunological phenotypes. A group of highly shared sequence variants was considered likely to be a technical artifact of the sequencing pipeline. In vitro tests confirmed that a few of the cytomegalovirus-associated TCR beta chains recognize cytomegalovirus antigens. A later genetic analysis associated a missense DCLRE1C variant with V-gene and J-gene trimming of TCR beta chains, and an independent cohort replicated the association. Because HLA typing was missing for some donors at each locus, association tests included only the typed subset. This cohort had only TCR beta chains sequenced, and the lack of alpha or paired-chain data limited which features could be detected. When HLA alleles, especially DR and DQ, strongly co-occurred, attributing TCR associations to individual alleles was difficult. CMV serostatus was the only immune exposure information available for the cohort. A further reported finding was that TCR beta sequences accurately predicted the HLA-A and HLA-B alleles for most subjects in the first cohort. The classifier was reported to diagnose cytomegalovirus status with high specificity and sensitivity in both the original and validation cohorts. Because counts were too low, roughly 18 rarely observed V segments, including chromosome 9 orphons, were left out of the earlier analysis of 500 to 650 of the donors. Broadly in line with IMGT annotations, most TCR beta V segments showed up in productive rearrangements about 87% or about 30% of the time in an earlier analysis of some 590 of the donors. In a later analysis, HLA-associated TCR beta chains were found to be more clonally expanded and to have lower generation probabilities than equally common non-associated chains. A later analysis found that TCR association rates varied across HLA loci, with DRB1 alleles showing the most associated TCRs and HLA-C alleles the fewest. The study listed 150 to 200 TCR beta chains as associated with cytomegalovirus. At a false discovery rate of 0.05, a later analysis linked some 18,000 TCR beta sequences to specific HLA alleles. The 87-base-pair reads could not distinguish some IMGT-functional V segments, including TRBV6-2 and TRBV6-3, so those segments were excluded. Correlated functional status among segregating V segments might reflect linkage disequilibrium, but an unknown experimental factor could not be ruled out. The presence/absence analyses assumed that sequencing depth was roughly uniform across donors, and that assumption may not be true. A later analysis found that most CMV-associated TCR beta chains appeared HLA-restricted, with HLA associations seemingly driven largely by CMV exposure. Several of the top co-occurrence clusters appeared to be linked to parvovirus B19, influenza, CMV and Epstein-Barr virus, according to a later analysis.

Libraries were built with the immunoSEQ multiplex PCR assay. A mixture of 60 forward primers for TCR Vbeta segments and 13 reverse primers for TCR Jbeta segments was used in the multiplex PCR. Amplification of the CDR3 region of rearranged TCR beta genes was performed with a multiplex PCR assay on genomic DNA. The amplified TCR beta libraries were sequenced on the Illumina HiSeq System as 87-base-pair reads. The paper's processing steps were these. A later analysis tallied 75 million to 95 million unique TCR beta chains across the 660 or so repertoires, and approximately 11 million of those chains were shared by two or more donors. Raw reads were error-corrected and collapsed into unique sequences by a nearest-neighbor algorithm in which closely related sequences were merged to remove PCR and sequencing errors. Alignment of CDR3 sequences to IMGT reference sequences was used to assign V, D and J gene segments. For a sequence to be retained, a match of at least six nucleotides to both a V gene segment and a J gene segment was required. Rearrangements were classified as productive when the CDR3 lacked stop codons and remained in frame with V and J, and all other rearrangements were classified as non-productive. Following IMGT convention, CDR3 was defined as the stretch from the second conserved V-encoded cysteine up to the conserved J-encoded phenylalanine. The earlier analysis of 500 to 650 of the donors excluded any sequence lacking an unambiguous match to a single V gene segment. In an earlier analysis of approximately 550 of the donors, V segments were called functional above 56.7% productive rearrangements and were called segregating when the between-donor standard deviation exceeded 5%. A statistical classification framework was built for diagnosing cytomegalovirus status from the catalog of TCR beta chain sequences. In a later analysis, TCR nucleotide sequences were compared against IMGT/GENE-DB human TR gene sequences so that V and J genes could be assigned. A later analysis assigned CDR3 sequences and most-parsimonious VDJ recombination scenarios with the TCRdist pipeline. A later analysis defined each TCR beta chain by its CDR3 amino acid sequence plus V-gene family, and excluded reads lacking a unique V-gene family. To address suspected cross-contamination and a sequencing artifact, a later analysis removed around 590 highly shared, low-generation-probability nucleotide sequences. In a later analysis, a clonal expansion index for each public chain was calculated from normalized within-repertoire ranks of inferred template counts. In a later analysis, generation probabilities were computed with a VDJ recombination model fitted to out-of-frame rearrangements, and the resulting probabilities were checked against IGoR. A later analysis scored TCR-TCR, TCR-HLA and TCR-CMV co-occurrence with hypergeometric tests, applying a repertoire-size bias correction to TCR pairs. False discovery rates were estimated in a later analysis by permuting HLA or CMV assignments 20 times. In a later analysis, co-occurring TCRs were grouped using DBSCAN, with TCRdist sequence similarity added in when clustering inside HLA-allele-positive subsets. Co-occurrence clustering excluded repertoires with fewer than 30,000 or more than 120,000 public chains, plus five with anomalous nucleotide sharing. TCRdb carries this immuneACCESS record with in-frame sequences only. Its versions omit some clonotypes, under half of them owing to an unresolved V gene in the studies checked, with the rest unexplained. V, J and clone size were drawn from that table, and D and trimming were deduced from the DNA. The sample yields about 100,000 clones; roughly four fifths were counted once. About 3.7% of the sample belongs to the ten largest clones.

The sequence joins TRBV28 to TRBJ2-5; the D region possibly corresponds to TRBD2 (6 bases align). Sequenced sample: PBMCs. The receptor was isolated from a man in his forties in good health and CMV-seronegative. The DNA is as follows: TGTGCCAGCAGTTTACTGGCGGGGAGACAAGAGACCCAGTACTTC. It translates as CASSLLAGRQETQYF.